This T cell receptor beta chain appears in the sequencing data of a study of cytomegalovirus exposure and HLA in healthy donors. The study's findings and limits: A later analysis revealed that TCR association rates differed between HLA loci, peaking at DRB1 and bottoming out at HLA-C.

Trimming shortened V by 7 bases and J by 3 bases, and 12 bases separated the two germline ends. This CDR3 has 12 residues. The germline V gene has CDR1 SQVTM and CDR2 ANQGSEA. As to this clone: Antigen: not known.

13 Jbeta primers and 60 Vbeta primers were used for the PCR. The table came from immunoSEQ multiplex PCR; TCRdb's copy has only in-frame clones and leaves some out. The profile shows around 130,000 clones, 80% of them singletons. This TCR derives from a young man in good health and CMV-seronegative. The chain is built from TRBV29-1 and TRBJ1-2, with D possibly TRBD1 on 5 matching bases. The sample taken for sequencing was PBMCs. Here the CDR3 DNA reads TGCAGCGCCGTCGGCAGGGACTATGGCTACACCTTC. Amino acid sequence: CSAVGRDYGYTF. The full variable domain, its missing parts supplied by reference TRBV29-1 and TRBJ1-2, is SAVISQKPSRDICQRGTSLTIQCQVDSQVTMMFWYRQQPGQSLTLIATANQGSEATYESGFVIDKFPISRPNLTFSTLTVSNMSPEDSSIYLCSAVGRDYGYTFGSGTRLTVV.